This T cell receptor beta chain derives from a study of blood T cell repertoires in COVID-19. About the study: COVID-19 samples from acute and convalescent phases originated in the United States, Italy and Spain. Sources were T cells, B-cell-depleted T cells, or PBMCs; the material itself was cDNA or gDNA.

As processed by the authors: From reference gene primer amplification, estimates of nucleated cell counts were derived. Some clones are missing from TCRdb's copy, which holds only in-frame ones; the method was immunoSEQ multiplex PCR. The DNA gave D and trimming, while V, J and clone size come from that table. The top ten hold around 7.3% of the sample, which has 200,000 to 250,000 clones, roughly 86% seen once. The length of the CDR3 is 16 residues. Losses at the gene ends were 0 bases for V and 1 base for J; bases not matched to a gene: 1. The germline V gene has CDR1 SGHNT and CDR2 YYREEE (reference sequence).

Sequenced sample: peripheral blood. This chain connects TRBV5-4 to TRBJ2-5; 12 nucleotides line up with TRBD2. This sequence was found in a woman between 65 and 79 years old with active or convalescent COVID-19. The CDR3 here is CASSLELAGGQETQYF. DNA of the CDR3: TGTGCCAGCAGCTTGGAACTAGCGGGGGGCCAAGAGACCCAGTACTTC.